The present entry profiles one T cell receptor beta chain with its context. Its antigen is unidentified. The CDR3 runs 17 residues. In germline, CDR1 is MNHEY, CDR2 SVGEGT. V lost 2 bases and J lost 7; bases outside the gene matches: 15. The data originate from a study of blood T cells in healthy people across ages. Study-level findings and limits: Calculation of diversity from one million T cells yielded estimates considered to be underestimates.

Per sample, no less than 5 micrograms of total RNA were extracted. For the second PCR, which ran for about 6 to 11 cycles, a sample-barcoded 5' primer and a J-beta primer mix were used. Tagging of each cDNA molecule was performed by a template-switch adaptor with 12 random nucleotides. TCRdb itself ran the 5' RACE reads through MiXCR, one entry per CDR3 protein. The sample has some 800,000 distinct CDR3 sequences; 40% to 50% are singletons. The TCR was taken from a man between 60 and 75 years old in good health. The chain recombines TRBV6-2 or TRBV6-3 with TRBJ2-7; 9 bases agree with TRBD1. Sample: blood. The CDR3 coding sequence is TGTGCCAGCAGTTACCGCGGGACAGGGAAGTCGGGCAATGAGCAGTACTTC. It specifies CASSYRGTGKSGNEQYF.